These T cell receptor beta chains were read from a single sample in a study of OX40 agonist ivuxolimab in advanced cancers. Here immunoSEQ multiplex PCR was the method, and the copy in TCRdb shows in-frame clones only, minus some. The specimen's table records 12 to 13 clones. The specimen was taken in a trial of the OX40 agonist ivuxolimab. Receptor source: an adult with an advanced solid tumor such as melanoma, head and neck, liver or kidney cancer. Each CDR3 is given with its conserved first and last residue. Each record gives: D gene, V gene, J gene, clone size, CDR3 protein, CDR3 DNA. A D gene is named only where the DNA matches it firmly. For some rows the clone size is stated as once, few or many, or as a class when expanded; others skip it.

D gene: NA; V gene: TRBV19; J gene: TRBJ1-2; clone size: NA; CDR3 protein: CASSTSSGFGYGYTF; CDR3 DNA: TGTGCCAGTAGTACATCATCGGGGTTCGGCTATGGCTACACCTTC
D gene: NA; V gene: TRBV5-1; J gene: TRBJ2-6; clone size: NA; CDR3 protein: CASISRSGSQSRANVLTF; CDR3 DNA: TGCGCCAGCATAAGCCGATCCGGTTCACAAAGTCGGGCCAACGTCCTGACTTTC
D gene: NA; V gene: TRBV11-3; J gene: TRBJ2-2; clone size: few; CDR3 protein: CASSTDGTASGTGELFF; CDR3 DNA: TGTGCCAGCAGCACGGACGGGACTGCCTCAGGAACCGGGGAGCTGTTTTTT
D gene: NA; V gene: TRBV7-6; J gene: TRBJ2-7; clone size: NA; CDR3 protein: CASSETPGANSYEQYF; CDR3 DNA: TGTGCCAGCAGCGAAACGCCAGGGGCCAACTCCTACGAGCAGTACTTC